Each of the 24 T cell receptor beta chains below was sequenced from the same sample in a study of T cell responses to AZD1222 COVID-19 vaccine (dated by TCRdb to the early 2020s). Explained via the paper, the time point label denotes: baseline before first vaccination. The sample's treatment or condition label, decoded: meningococcal conjugate vaccine given as trial control. Library method: the immunoSEQ multiplex PCR assay. The clones in this table, taken by TCRdb from immuneACCESS, are in-frame only. Not every clone is retained; where verified, under half of the shortfall comes from an unresolved V gene, and the cause of the rest is unknown. Here the sample has 90,000 to 120,000 clones; approximately 89% occur a single time. The ten largest clonotypes hold about 3% of the sample. The sample was peripheral blood, taken on day 0 of MenACWY control vaccination. The receptors stem from an adult in good health.

The CDR3 DNA reads as TGTGCCAGCAGCTTAACCGGGACTAGCGGGACCGGGGAGCTGTTTTTT. Translated, it gives CASSLTGTSGTGELFF. This chain uses TRBV7-3 with TRBJ2-2; 12 bases map to TRBD2. The length of the CDR3 is 16 residues. Germline values: CDR1 SGHTA, CDR2 FQGTGA. J was trimmed by 5 bases and V by 0 bases; bases with no gene match: 1.

V usage is TRBV4-2 and J usage is TRBJ2-2; D may be TRBD1 (6 bases). The CDR3 sequence is 16 residues long. Germline V gene lookup returns CDR1 LGHNA and CDR2 YNFKEQ. V was pared by 2 bases and J by 1 base, with 11 bases between. The CDR3 is CASSQITGWNTGELFF. CDR3 bases: TGTGCCAGCAGCCAAATTACAGGGTGGAACACCGGGGAGCTGTTTTTT.

The chain is built from TRBV7-2 and TRBJ1-1, with D possibly being TRBD1 (6 bases). The germline CDR1 and CDR2 sequences are SGHTA and FQGNSA. Trimming removed 0 bases at V and 1 base at J, with 12 bases between. This CDR3 has 16 amino acids. DNA of the CDR3: TGTGCCAGCAGCTTAGCGCCCCTGGGACAGAACACTGAAGCTTTCTTT. This sequence encodes CASSLAPLGQNTEAFF.

The chain recombines TRBV9 with TRBJ1-3, with TRBD1 matching 8 bases. The V and J ends lost 4 bases and 0 bases, in that order; junction bases with no gene match: 15. Germline V gives CDR1 SGDLS, CDR2 YYNGEE. The CDR3 covers 19 residues. CDR3 in amino acids: CASSQRTGNTFTSGNTIYF. The CDR3 coding sequence is TGTGCCAGCAGCCAAAGGACAGGGAACACTTTTACCTCTGGAAACACCATATATTTT.

The chain joins TRBV7-2 to TRBJ1-1; 7 nucleotides match TRBD1. There are 17 residues in the CDR3. CDR1 and CDR2 from the germline V gene are SGHTA and FQGNSA. J lost 4 bases, V lost 5 bases, and 16 bases had no gene match. CDR3 coding DNA: TGTGCCAGCAGCCACAGCGGCTCACAGGGGATTGGCACTGAAGCTTTCTTT. Its translation: CASSHSGSQGIGTEAFF.

This clone has more than one count but fewer than ten. In DNA form, the CDR3 reads TGTGCCAGCTCACAGCAGGGAGGGTATGGCTACACCTTC. It specifies CASSQQGGYGYTF. This sequence joins TRBV18 and TRBJ1-2, with D perhaps TRBD1 (5 bases). Trimming shortened V by 4 bases and J by 5 bases, and 11 bases separated the two germline ends. Germline V gives CDR1 KGHSH, CDR2 LQKENI. The CDR3 loop spans 13 amino acids.

V gene TRBV3-1 (or the pseudogene TRBV3-2) combines with J gene TRBJ2-4; D is unresolved. Between the trimmed V and J ends, which lost 4 bases and 1 base, there was a span of 14 bases. CDR3 length: 16 residues. Germline values: CDR1 LGHDT, CDR2 YNNKEL (reference sequence). CDR3 DNA: TGTGCCAGCAGCCCGATGGACGGGTTCGCCAAAAACATTCAGTACTTC. Amino acid sequence: CASSPMDGFAKNIQYF.

This clone occurred once. The J gene is TRBJ2-7, the V gene TRBV7-2; D gene ambiguous. Between the trimmed V and J ends, which lost 5 bases and 0 bases, there was a span of 2 bases. The CDR3 is 11 amino acids. Germline V CDR1 and CDR2: SGHTA, FQGNSA. The CDR3 here is CASSPSYEQYF. CDR3 DNA: TGTGCCAGCAGCCCCTCCTACGAGCAGTACTTC.

The chain employs TRBV18 and TRBJ2-1; D gene unclear. The V gene's germline CDR1 is KGHSH and CDR2 LQKENI. V was cut by 3 bases and J by 7 bases, with 10 bases left in between. This CDR3 has 13 residues. CDR3 in DNA: TGTGCCAGCTCACCCGCTTTCGAAAATGAGCAGTTCTTC. Translating it yields CASSPAFENEQFF.

The V gene is TRBV12-5, the J gene TRBJ1-1, with 7 bases aligning to TRBD1. The CDR3 extends over 15 amino acids. V gave up 5 bases and J gave up 1 base; unmatched junction bases: 7. From germline, CDR1 is LGHNT and CDR2 FRNRAP. CDR3 residues: CASGPPGTANTEAFF. The DNA of the CDR3 is TGTGCTAGTGGTCCCCCCGGGACAGCGAACACTGAAGCTTTCTTT.

The CDR3 bases are TGCGCCAGCAGCTTGGCTGGGCCCGGGGAGCTGTTTTTT. Protein product: CASSLAGPGELFF. V usage is TRBV5-1 and J usage is TRBJ2-2; D gene unclear. This CDR3 has 13 residues. The V end was cut by 0 bases, the J end by 6 bases, with 6 bases between. Germline CDR1 SGHRS, CDR2 YFSETQ.

This chain uses TRBV6-6 with TRBJ2-3; TRBD1 matches at 7 bases. The germline CDR1 and CDR2 sequences are MNHNY and SVGAGI (reference sequence). CDR3 size: 15 residues. Trimming took 4 bases from V and 2 from J; bases not matched to a gene: 6. CDR3 coding DNA: TGTGCCAGCAGTTTACGGGACAGAACCACAGATACGCAGTATTTT. Its protein product is CASSLRDRTTDTQYF.

This chain connects TRBV5-4 to TRBJ1-2, with 10 bases identical to TRBD1. The germline CDR1 and CDR2 sequences are SGHNT and YYREEE (reference sequence). The V segment lost 4 bases and the J segment 4 bases; nucleotides outside the gene matches: 13. The CDR3 consists of 17 residues. Here the CDR3 DNA reads TGTGCCAGCAGCCTGATTGGGAGGGACAGGGGCGTCTATGGCTACACCTTC. Its protein product is CASSLIGRDRGVYGYTF.

V gene TRBV10-3 combines with J gene TRBJ1-2; the match to TRBD1 covers 12 bases. CDR3 size: 15 residues. Germline V gene sequence: CDR1 ENHRY, CDR2 SYGVKD. V dropped 9 bases and J dropped 4; count of bases not matched to a gene: 9. The CDR3 nucleotides read TGTGCCATTTCCGGGACAGGGGGCGAGGGCTATGGCTACACCTTC. Amino acid sequence: CAISGTGGEGYGYTF.

The CDR3 DNA reads TGTGCCAGCAGCAAGGTAGGGACTGGCTACAATGAGCAGTTCTTC. Residues: CASSKVGTGYNEQFF. The chain has TRBV7-2 and TRBJ2-1; D might be TRBD2 (6 bases). There are 15 residues in the CDR3. The V gene's germline CDR1 is SGHTA and CDR2 FQGNSA. V was clipped by 5 bases and J by 3 bases, with 14 bases between them.

The chain combines TRBV11-2 with TRBJ2-3, with D unresolved. The germline gives CDR1 SGHAT, CDR2 FQNNGV. CDR3 length: 11 residues. Trimming left V 8 bases short and J 6 bases short, with 9 bases between. The CDR3 nucleotides read TGTGCCAGCGGTCATGGGGATACGCAGTATTTT. It encodes CASGHGDTQYF. The full variable domain, completed using reference TRBV11-2 and TRBJ2-3, is EAGVAQSPRYKIIEKRQSVAFWCNPISGHATLYWYQQILGQGPKLLIQFQNNGVVDDSQLPKDRFSAERLKGVDSTLKIQPAKLEDSAVYLCASGHGDTQYFGPGTRLTVL.

This chain uses TRBV6-4 with TRBJ2-3; unclear D gene. The CDR3 runs 14 residues. Germline CDR1 is MRHNA and CDR2 is SNTAGT. V lost 4 bases and J 1 base, leaving 9 bases between the germline ends. The DNA of the CDR3 is TGTGCCAGCAGTGTGCGAGGCGGCACAGATACGCAGTATTTT. The encoded protein is CASSVRGGTDTQYF.

The gene calls are TRBV5-1 and TRBJ2-1; D unclear. The germline V gene has CDR1 SGHRS and CDR2 YFSETQ. V lost 6 bases and J lost 8, with 15 bases in between. The length of the CDR3 is 13 residues. The CDR3 coding sequence is TGCGCCAGCACCACTCAGCCGTTGGATGAGCAGTTCTTC. Translating it yields CASTTQPLDEQFF.

The V and J genes are TRBV5-1 and TRBJ1-2; no clear D gene. V shed 0 bases and J shed 7 bases, with 13 bases lying between them. This CDR3 comprises 14 residues. Germline V gives CDR1 SGHRS, CDR2 YFSETQ. CDR3 region: CASSLAPPRGGYTF. In DNA, the CDR3 is TGCGCCAGCAGCTTGGCCCCTCCCCGGGGTGGCTACACCTTC.

V is TRBV5-1 and J is TRBJ2-1; maybe TRBD1 (5 bases). The V and J ends lost 0 bases and 7 bases respectively, with 11 bases between them. The CDR3 is 14 residues long. CDR1 is SGHRS and CDR2 is YFSETQ in the germline V gene. CDR3 coding DNA: TGCGCCAGCAGCTTGGGCCAGGGTTTGAATGAGCAGTTCTTC. Amino acids: CASSLGQGLNEQFF.

This clone is a singleton in its sample. This chain connects TRBV9 to TRBJ2-7; TRBD2 matches 10 bases. The CDR3 is 16 amino acids. The V gene's germline CDR1 is SGDLS and CDR2 YYNGEE. The V gene end was trimmed by 0 bases and the J gene end by 0 bases; junction bases not matched to a gene: 3. The CDR3 DNA reads as TGTGCCAGCAGCGTAGGGTCTAGCGGGAGCTCCTACGAGCAGTACTTC. This encodes CASSVGSSGSSYEQYF.

This rearrangement joins TRBV11-2 to TRBJ2-7; no reliable D call. From germline, CDR1 is SGHAT and CDR2 FQNNGV. Trimming pared 5 bases from V and 2 bases from J, leaving 13 bases between. There are 14 residues in the CDR3. The CDR3 protein is CASSARTETYEQYF. The CDR3, as DNA: TGTGCCAGCAGCGCACGGACGGAAACCTACGAGCAGTACTTC. Full variable domain (remainder filled in from reference TRBV11-2 and TRBJ2-7): EAGVAQSPRYKIIEKRQSVAFWCNPISGHATLYWYQQILGQGPKLLIQFQNNGVVDDSQLPKDRFSAERLKGVDSTLKIQPAKLEDSAVYLCASSARTETYEQYFGPGTRLTVT.

The rearrangement uses TRBV7-2 and TRBJ2-4; D tentatively reads TRBD1 or TRBD2 (6 bases each). CDR1 is SGHTA and CDR2 is FQGNSA in the germline V gene. This CDR3 comprises 15 residues. Between the trimmed V and J ends, which lost 5 bases and 6 bases, there was a span of 17 bases. The CDR3 nucleotides are TGTGCCAGCAGCCTCGGTCGGGGGCCGGGAAACATTCAGTACTTC. Residues: CASSLGRGPGNIQYF.

The J gene is TRBJ1-5, the V gene TRBV7-3, with D possibly being TRBD1 (5 bases). Germline loops: CDR1 SGHTA, CDR2 FQGTGA. The CDR3 is made up of 12 amino acids. The V end lost 7 bases, the J end lost 7 bases, and 11 bases lay between the germline ends. CDR3 sequence: CASTLEGQPQHF. The CDR3 DNA sequence: TGTGCCAGCACCCTTGAGGGGCAGCCCCAGCATTTT. The variable domain in full, completed from reference TRBV7-3 and TRBJ1-5, reads GAGVSQTPSNKVTEKGKYVELRCDPISGHTALYWYRQSLGQGPEFLIYFQGTGAADDSGLPNDRFFAVRPEGSVSTLKIQRTERGDSAVYLCASTLEGQPQHFGDGTRLSIL.